This note documents a single T cell receptor (beta chain) sequence. The data derive from a study of Graves' ophthalmopathy and Graves' hyperthyroidism. CDR3 regions of TCR beta were amplified from RNA transcripts. RT-PCR in the first round used HTBI primers; a second-round multiplex PCR followed. TCRdb processed the multiplex PCR reads anew with MiXCR; each CDR3 protein has one entry. The repertoire holds 600,000 to 700,000 distinct CDR3 sequences, with roughly 39% as singletons. Per the germline V gene, CDR1 is LNHNV and CDR2 is YYDKDF (reference sequence). CDR3 length: 16 amino acids. The ends lost 5 bases at V and 8 bases at J; junction bases unmatched: 14.

The chain links TRBV15 to TRBJ1-3; TRBD1 aligns across 8 bases. Sequencing was carried out using peripheral blood. This receptor was obtained from an adult man with Graves' ophthalmopathy. This CDR3 reads CATSGGQGVYGYTIYF. Here the CDR3 DNA reads TGTGCCACCAGCGGCGGACAGGGCGTCTATGGCTACACCATATATTTT.